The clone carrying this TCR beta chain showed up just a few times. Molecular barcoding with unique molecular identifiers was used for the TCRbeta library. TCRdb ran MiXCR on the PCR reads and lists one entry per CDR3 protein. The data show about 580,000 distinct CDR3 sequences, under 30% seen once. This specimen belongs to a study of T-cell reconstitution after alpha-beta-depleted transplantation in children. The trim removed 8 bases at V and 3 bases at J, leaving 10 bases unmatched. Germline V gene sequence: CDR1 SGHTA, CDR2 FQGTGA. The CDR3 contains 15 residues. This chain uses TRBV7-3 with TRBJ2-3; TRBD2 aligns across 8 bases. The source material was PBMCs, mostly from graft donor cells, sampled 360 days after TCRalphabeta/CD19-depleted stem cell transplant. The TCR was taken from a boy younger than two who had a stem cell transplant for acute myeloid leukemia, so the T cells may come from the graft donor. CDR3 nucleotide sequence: TGTGCCAGCTCGGACCAACCGGGGGGGACAGATACGCAGTATTTT. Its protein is CASSDQPGGTDTQYF. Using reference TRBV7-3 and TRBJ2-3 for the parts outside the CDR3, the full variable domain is GAGVSQTPSNKVTEKGKYVELRCDPISGHTALYWYRQSLGQGPEFLIYFQGTGAADDSGLPNDRFFAVRPEGSVSTLKIQRTERGDSAVYLCASSDQPGGTDTQYFGPGTRLTVL.